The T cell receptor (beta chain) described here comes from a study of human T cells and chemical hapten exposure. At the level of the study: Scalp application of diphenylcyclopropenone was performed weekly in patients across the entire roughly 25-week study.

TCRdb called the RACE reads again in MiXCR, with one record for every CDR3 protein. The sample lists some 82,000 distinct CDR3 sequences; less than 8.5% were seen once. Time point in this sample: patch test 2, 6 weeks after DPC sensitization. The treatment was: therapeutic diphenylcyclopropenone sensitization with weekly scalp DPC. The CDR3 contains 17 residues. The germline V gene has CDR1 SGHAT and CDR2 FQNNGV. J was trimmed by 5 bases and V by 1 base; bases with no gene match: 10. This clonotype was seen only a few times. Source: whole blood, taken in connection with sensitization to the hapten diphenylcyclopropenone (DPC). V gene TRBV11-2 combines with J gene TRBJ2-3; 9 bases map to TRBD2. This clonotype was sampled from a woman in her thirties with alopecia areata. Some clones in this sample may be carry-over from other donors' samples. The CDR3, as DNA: TGTGCCAGCAGCTTAGCCCCTCCAGCGGGGGGTCAAGATACGCAGTATTTT. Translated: CASSLAPPAGGQDTQYF.